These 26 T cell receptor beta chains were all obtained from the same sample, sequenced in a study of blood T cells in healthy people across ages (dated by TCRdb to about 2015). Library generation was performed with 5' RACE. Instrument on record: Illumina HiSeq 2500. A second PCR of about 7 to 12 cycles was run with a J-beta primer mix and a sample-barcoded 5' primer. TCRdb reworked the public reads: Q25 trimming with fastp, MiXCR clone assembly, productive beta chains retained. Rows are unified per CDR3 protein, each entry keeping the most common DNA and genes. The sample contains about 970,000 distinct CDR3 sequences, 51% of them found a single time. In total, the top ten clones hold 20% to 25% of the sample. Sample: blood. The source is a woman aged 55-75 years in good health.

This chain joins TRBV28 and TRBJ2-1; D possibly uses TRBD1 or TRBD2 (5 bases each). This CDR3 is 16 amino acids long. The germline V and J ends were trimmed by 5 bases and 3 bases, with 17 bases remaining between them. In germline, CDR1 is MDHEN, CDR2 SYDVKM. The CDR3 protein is CASSRGRRGVYNEQFF. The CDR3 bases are TGTGCCAGCAGTCGCGGACGACGAGGGGTCTACAATGAGCAGTTCTTC.

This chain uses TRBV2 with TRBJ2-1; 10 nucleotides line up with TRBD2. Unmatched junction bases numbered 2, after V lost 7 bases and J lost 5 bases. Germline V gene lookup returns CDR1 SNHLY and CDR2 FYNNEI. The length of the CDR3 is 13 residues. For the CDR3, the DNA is TGTGCCAGCATGGGACTAGCGAACAATGAGCAGTTCTTC. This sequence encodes CASMGLANNEQFF.

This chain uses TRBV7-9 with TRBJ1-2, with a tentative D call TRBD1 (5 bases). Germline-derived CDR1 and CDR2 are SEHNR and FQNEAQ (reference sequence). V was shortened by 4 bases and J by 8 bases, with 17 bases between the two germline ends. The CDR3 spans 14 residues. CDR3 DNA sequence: TGTGCCAGCAGCTCCGCCACAGTTTACAGGGGCTACACCTTC. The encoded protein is CASSSATVYRGYTF.

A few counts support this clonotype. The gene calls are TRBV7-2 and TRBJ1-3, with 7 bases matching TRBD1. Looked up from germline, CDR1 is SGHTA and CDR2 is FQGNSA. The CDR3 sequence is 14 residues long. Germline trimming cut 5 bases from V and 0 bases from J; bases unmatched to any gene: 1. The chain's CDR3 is CASSQGGSGNTIYF. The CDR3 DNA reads TGTGCCAGCAGCCAGGGGGGCTCTGGAAACACCATATATTTT.

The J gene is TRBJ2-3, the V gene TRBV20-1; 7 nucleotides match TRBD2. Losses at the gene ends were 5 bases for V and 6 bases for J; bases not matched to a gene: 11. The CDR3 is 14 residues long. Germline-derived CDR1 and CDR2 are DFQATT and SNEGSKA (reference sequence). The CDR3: CSAASSGAGDTQYF. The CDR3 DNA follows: TGCAGTGCTGCATCTAGCGGAGCCGGGGATACGCAGTATTTT.

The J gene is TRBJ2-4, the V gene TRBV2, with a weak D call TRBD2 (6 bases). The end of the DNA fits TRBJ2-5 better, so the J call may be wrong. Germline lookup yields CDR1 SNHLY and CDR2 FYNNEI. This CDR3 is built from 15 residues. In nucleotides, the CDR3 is TGTGCCAGCAGACTAGCAGGGACGGGGGAAGAGACCCAGTACTTC. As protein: CASRLAGTGEETQYF.

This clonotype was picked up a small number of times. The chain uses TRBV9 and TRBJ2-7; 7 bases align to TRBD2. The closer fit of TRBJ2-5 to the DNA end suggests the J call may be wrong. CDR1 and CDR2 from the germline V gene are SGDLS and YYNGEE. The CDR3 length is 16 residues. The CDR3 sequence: CASSIGAGSLQETQYF. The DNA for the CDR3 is TGTGCCAGCAGCATAGGAGCGGGGAGCCTTCAAGAGACCCAGTACTTC.

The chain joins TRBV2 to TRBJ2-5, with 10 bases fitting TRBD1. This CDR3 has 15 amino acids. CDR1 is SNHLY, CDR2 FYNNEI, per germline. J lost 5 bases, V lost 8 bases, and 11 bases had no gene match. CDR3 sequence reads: CASLLGQGRWETQYF. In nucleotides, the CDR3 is TGTGCCAGCCTACTGGGACAGGGGCGTTGGGAGACCCAGTACTTC.

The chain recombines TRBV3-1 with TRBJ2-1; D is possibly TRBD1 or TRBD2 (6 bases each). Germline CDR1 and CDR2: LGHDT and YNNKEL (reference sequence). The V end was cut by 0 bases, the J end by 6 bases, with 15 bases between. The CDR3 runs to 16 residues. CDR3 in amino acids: CASSQDWVRGGNEQFF. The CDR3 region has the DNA TGTGCCAGCAGCCAAGATTGGGTCAGGGGAGGCAATGAGCAGTTCTTC.

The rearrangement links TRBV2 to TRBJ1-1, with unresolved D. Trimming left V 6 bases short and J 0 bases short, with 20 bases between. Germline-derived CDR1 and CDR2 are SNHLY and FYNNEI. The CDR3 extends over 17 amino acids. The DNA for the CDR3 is TGTGCCAGCAGCCCACCCGACAAAGCCTTAATGAACACTGAAGCTTTCTTT. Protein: CASSPPDKALMNTEAFF.

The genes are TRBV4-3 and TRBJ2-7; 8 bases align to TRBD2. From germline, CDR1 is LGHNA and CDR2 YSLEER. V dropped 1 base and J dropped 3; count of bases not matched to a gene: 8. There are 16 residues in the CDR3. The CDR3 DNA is TGCGCCAGCAGCCAAGGGACTAGCTTAGACGGCTACGAGCAGTACTTC. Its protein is CASSQGTSLDGYEQYF.

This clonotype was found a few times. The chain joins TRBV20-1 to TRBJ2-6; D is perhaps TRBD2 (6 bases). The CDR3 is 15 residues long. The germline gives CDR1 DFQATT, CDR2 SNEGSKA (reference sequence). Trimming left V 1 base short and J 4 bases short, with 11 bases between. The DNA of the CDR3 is TGCAGTGCTAGAGCGGGGGTACGAGGGGCCAACGTCCTGACTTTC. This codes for CSARAGVRGANVLTF.

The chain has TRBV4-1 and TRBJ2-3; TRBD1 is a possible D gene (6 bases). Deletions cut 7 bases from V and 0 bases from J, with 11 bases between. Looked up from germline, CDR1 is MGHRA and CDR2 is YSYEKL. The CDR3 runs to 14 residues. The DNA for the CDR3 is TGCGCCAGCACGGAGGACAGCAGCACAGATACGCAGTATTTT. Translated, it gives CASTEDSSTDTQYF.

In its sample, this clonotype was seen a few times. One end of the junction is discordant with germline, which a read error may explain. In DNA, the CDR3 is TGCAGCGTTGGCGTCGGGGGGACAGATATGCAGTATTTT. Amino acid sequence: CSVGVGGTDMQYF. V usage is TRBV29-1 and J usage is TRBJ2-3; possibly TRBD1 or TRBD2 for D (7 bases each). The CDR3 has 13 amino acids. The germline CDR1 and CDR2 sequences are SQVTM and ANQGSEA.

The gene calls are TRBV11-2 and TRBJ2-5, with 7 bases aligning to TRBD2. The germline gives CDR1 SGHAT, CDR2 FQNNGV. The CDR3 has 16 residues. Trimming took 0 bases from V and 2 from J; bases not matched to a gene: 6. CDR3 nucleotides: TGTGCCAGCAGCTTAGATCACCGAGCGGGGCAAGAGACCCAGTACTTC. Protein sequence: CASSLDHRAGQETQYF.

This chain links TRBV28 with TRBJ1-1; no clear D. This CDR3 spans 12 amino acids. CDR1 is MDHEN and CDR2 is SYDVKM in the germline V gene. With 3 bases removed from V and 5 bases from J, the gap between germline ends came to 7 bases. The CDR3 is CASSFPSTEAFF. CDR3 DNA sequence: TGTGCCAGCAGTTTCCCTAGTACTGAAGCTTTCTTT.

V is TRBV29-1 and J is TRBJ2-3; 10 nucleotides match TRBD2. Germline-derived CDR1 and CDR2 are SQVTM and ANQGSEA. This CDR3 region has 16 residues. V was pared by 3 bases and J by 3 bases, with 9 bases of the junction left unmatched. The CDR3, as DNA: TGCAGCGTTGAGGGCGACGCTAGCGGGAGTACAGATACGCAGTATTTT. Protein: CSVEGDASGSTDTQYF.

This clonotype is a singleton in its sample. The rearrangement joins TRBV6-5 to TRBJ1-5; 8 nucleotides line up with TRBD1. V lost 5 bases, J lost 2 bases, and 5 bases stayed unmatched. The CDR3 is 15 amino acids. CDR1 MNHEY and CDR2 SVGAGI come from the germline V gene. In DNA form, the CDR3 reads TGTGCCAGCAGTAGACAGGGGACAGGCAATCAGCCCCAGCATTTT. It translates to CASSRQGTGNQPQHF.

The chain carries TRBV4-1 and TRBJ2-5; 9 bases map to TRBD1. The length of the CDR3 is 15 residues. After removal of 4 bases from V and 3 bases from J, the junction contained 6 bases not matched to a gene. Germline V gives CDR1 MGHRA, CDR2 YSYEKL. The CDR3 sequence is CASSPPGQGKETQYF. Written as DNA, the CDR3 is TGCGCCAGCAGCCCCCCGGGACAGGGTAAAGAGACCCAGTACTTC.

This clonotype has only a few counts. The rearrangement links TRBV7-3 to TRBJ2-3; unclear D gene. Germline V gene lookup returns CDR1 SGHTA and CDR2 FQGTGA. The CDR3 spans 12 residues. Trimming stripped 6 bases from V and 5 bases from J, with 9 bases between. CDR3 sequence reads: CASSEDRDTQYF. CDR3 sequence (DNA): TGTGCCAGCAGTGAAGACCGAGATACGCAGTATTTT.

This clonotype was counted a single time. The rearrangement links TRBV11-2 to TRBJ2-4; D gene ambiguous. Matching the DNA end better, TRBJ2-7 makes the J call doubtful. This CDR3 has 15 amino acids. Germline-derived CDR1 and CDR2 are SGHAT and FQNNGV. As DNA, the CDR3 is TGTGCCAGCAGCTCGGTCGAGAGAGTACCCTACGAGCAGTACTTC. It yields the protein CASSSVERVPYEQYF.

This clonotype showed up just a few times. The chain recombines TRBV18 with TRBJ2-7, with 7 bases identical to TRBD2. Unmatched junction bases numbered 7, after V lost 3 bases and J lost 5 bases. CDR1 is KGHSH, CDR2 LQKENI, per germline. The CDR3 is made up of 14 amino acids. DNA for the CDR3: TGTGCCAGCTCACCCGAGACTAGCTTCCACGAGCAGTACTTC. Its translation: CASSPETSFHEQYF.

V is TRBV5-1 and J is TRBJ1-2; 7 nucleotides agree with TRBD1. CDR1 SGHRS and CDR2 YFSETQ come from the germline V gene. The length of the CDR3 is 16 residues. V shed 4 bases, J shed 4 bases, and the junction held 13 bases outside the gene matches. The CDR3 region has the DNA TGCGCCAGCAGCGGGCTGGTGGGGACAGACCCCTATGGCTACACCTTC. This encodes CASSGLVGTDPYGYTF.

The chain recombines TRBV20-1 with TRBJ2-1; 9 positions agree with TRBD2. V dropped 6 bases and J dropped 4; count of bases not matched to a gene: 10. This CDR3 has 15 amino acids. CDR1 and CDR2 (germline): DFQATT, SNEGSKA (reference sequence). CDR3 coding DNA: TGCAGTGCCTGGGTGGGGCTAGCGGGGTACAATGAGCAGTTCTTC. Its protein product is CSAWVGLAGYNEQFF.

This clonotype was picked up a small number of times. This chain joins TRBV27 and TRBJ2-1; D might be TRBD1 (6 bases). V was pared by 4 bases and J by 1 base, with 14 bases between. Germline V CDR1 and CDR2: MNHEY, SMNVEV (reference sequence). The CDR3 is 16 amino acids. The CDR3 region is CASSSQQGVSYNEQFF. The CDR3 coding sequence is TGTGCCAGCAGTTCTCAACAGGGAGTATCCTACAATGAGCAGTTCTTC.

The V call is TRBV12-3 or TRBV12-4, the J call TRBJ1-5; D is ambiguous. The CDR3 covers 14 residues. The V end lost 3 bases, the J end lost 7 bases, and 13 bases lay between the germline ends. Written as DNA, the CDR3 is TGTGCCAGCAGTTTTTTGGGGTCCAGGCAGCCCCAGCATTTT. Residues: CASSFLGSRQPQHF.